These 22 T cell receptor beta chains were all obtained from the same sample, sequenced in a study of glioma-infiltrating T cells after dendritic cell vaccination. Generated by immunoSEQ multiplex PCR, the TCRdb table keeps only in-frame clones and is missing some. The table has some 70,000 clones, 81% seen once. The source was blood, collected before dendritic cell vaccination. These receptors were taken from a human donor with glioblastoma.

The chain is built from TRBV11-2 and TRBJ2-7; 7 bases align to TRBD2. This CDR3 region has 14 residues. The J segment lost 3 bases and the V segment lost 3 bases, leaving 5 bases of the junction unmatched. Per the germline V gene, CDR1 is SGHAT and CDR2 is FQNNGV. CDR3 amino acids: CASSFLTSSYEQYF. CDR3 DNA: TGTGCCAGCAGCTTTCTGACTAGCAGCTACGAGCAGTACTTC.

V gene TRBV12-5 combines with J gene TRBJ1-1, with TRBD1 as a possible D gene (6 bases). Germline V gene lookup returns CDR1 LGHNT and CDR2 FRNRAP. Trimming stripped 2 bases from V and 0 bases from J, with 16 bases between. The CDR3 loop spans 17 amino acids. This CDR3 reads CASGLPTSTGMNTEAFF. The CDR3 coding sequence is TGTGCTAGTGGTTTGCCAACGTCGACAGGTATGAACACTGAAGCTTTCTTT.

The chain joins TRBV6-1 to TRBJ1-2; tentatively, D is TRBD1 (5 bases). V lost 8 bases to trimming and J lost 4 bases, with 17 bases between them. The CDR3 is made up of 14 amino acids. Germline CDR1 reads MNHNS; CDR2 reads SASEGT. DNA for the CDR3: TGTGCCAGCTGGGGGATGGGGGGAGCCTATGGCTACACCTTC. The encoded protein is CASWGMGGAYGYTF.

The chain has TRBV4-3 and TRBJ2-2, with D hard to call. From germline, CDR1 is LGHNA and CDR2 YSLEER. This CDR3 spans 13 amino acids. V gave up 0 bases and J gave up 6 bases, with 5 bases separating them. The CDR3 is CASSQERSGELFF. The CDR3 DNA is TGCGCCAGCAGCCAAGAGCGCTCCGGGGAGCTGTTTTTT.

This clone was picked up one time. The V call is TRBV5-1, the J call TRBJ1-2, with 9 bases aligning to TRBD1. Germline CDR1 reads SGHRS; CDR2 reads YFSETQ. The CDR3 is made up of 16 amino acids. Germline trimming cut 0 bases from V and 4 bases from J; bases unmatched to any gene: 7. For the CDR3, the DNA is TGCGCCAGCAGCTTGGCCTGGGACAGGGCATCCTATGGCTACACCTTC. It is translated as CASSLAWDRASYGYTF.

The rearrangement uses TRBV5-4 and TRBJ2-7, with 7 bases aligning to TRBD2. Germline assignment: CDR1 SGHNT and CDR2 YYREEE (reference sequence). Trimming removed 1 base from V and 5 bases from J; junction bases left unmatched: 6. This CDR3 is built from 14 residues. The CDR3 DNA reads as TGTGCCAGCAGCTTGAAGGGACTACTGGACGAGCAGTACTTC. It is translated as CASSLKGLLDEQYF.

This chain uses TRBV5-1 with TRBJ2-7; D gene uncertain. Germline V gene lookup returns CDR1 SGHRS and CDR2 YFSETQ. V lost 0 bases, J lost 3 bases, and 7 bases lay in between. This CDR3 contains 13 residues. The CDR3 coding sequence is TGCGCCAGCAGCTTGGGTCCAAACTACGAGCAGTACTTC. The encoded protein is CASSLGPNYEQYF.

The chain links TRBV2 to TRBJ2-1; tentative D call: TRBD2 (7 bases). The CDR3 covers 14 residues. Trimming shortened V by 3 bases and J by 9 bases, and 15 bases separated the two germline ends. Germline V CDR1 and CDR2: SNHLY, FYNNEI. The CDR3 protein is CASSEGGGQSEQFF. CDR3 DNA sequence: TGTGCCAGCAGTGAGGGGGGGGGCCAGAGTGAGCAGTTCTTC.

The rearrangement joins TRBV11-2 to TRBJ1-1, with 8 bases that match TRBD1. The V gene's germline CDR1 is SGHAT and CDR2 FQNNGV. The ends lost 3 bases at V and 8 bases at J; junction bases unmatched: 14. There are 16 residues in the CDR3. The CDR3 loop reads CASSLTGAAFGGEAFF. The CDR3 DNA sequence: TGTGCCAGCAGCTTGACAGGGGCCGCTTTTGGGGGAGAAGCTTTCTTT. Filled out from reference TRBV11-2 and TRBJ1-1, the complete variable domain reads EAGVAQSPRYKIIEKRQSVAFWCNPISGHATLYWYQQILGQGPKLLIQFQNNGVVDDSQLPKDRFSAERLKGVDSTLKIQPAKLEDSAVYLCASSLTGAAFGGEAFFGQGTRLTVV.

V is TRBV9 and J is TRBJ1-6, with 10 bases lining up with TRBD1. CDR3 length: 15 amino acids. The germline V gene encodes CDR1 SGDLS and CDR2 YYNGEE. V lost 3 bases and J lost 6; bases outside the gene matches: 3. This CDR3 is CASSGGQGSNSPLHF. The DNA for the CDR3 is TGTGCCAGCAGCGGGGGACAGGGGAGTAATTCACCCCTCCACTTT.

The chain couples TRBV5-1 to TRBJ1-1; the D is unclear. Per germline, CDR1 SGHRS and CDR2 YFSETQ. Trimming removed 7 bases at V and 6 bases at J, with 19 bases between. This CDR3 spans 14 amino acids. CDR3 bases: TGCGCCAGCGGACCTCGAATGGAGGGTGCTGAAGCTTTCTTT. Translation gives CASGPRMEGAEAFF. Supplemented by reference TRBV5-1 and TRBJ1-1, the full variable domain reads KAGVTQTPRYLIKTRGQQVTLSCSPISGHRSVSWYQQTPGQGLQFLFEYFSETQRNKGNFPGRFSGRQFSNSRSEMNVSTLELGDSALYLCASGPRMEGAEAFFGQGTRLTVV.

The CDR3 nucleotides read TGCAGCGTACGGCGAGGTGGTGAAAAACTGTTTTTT. Its translation is CSVRRGGEKLFF. The chain recombines TRBV29-1 with TRBJ1-4; D unclear. The CDR3 consists of 12 residues. The V gene's germline CDR1 is SQVTM and CDR2 ANQGSEA. Trimming left V 6 bases short and J 7 bases short, with 12 bases between.

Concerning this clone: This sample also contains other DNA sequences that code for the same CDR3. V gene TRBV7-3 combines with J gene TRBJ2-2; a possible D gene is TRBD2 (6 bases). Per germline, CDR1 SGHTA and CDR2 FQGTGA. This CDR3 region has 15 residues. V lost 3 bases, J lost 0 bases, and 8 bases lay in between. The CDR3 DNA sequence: TGTGCCAGCAGCTTGACGGGGGCGAACACCGGGGAGCTGTTTTTT. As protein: CASSLTGANTGELFF.

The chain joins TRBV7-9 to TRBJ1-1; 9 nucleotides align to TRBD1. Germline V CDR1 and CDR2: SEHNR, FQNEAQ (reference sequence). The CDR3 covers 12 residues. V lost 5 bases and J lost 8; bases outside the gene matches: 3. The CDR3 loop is CASSQDRGEAFF. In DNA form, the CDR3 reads TGTGCCAGCAGCCAGGACAGGGGCGAAGCTTTCTTT. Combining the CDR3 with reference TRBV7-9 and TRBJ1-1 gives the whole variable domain DTGVSQNPRHKITKRGQNVTFRCDPISEHNRLYWYRQTLGQGPEFLTYFQNEAQLEKSRLLSDRFSAERPKGSFSTLEIQRTEQGDSAMYLCASSQDRGEAFFGQGTRLTVV.

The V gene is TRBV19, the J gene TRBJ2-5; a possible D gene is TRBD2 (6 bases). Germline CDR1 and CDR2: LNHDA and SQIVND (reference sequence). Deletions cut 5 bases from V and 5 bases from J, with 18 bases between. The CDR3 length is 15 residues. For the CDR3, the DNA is TGTGCCAGTAGTCGGACTGGGACCCGGGAGGAGACCCAGTACTTC. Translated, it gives CASSRTGTREETQYF.

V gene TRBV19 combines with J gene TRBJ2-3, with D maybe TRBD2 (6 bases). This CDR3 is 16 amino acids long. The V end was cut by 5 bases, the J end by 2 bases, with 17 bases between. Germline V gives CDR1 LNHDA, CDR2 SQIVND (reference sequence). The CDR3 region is CASSLFSGLPTDTQYF. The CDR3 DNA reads TGTGCCAGTAGTCTGTTTTCGGGACTGCCCACAGATACGCAGTATTTT.

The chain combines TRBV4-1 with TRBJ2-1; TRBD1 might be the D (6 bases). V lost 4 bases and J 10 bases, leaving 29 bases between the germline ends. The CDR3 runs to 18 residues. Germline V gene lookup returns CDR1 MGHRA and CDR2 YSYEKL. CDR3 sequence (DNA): TGCGCCAGCAGCCTTTCTTCCTCGGACAGATTGATTCCAGAGGAGCAGTTCTTC. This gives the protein CASSLSSSDRLIPEEQFF.

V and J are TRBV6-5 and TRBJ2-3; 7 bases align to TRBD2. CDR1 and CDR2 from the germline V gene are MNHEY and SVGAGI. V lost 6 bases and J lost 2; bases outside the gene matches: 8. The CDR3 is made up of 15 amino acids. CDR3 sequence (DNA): TGTGCCAGCAGACTAAGCGGGGCCTACACAGATACGCAGTATTTT. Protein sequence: CASRLSGAYTDTQYF.

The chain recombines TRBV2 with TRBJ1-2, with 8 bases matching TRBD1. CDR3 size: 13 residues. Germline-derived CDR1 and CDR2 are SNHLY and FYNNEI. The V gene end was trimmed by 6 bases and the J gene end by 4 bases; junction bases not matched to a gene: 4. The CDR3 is CASSGTGTYGYTF. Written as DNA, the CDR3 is TGTGCCAGCAGCGGGACAGGCACCTATGGCTACACCTTC.

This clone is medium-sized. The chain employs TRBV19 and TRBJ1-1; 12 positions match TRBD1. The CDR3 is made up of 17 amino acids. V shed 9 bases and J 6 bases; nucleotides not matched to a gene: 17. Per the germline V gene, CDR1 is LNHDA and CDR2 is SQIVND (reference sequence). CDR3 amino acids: CASRPGQGADRLAEAFF. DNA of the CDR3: TGTGCCAGCCGACCGGGACAGGGGGCCGATAGGTTGGCTGAAGCTTTCTTT.

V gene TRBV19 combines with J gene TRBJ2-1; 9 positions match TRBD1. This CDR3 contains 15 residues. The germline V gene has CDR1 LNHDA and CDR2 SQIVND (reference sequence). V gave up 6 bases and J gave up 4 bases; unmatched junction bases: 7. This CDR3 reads CASSSQGARYNEQFF. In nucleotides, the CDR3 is TGTGCCAGTAGCTCACAGGGGGCTCGGTACAATGAGCAGTTCTTC.

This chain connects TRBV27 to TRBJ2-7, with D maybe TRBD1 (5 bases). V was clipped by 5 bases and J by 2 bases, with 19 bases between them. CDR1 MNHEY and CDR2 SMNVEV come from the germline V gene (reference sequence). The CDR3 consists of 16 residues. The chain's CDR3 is CASSGDSFLLTYEQYF. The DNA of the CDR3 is TGTGCCAGCAGTGGTGACAGCTTCCTTCTCACCTACGAGCAGTACTTC.